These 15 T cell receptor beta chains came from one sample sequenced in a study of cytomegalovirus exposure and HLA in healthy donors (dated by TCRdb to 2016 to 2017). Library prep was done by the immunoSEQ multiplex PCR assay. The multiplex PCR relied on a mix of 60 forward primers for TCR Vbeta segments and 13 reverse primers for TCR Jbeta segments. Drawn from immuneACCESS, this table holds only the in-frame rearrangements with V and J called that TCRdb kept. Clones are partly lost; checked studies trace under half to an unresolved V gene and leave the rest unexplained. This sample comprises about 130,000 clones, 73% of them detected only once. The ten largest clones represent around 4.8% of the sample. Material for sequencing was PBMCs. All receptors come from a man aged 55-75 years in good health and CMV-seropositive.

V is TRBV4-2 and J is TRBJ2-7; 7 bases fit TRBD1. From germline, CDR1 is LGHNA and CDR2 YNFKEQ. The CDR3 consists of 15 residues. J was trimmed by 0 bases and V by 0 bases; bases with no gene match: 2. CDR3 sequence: CASSQEGQSSYEQYF. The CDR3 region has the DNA TGTGCCAGCAGCCAAGAGGGACAGAGCTCCTACGAGCAGTACTTC.

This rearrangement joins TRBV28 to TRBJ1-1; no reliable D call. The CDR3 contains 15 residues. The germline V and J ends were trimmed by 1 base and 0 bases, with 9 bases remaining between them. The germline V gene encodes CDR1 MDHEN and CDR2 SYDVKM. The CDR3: CASSLFRVMNTEAFF. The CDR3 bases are TGTGCCAGCAGTTTATTCCGGGTCATGAACACTGAAGCTTTCTTT.

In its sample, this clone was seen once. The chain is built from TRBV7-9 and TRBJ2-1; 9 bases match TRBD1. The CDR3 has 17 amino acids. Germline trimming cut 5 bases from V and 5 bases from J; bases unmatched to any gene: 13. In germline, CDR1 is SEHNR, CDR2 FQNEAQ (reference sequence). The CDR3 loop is CASSPPPGTGLHNEQFF. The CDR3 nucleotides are TGTGCCAGCAGCCCACCCCCCGGGACAGGGTTACACAATGAGCAGTTCTTC.

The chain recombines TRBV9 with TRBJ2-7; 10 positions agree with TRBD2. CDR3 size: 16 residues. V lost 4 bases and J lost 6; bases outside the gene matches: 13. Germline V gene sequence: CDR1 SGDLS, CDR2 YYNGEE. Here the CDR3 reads CASSPRLAGALGEQYF. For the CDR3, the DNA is TGTGCCAGCAGCCCGAGGCTAGCGGGGGCTTTGGGCGAGCAGTACTTC.

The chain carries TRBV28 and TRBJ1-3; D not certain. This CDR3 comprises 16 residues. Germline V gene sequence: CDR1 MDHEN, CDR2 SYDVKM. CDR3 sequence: CATIAGRTVSGNTIYF. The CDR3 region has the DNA TGTGCAACTATCGCCGGGAGAACCGTCTCTGGAAACACCATATATTTT.

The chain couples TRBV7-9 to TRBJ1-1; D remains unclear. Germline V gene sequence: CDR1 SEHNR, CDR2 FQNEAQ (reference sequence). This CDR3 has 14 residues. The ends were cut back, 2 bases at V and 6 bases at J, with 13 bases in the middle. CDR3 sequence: CASSLLSGRAEAFF. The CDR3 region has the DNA TGTGCCAGCAGCTTATTGAGCGGGCGGGCTGAAGCTTTCTTT.

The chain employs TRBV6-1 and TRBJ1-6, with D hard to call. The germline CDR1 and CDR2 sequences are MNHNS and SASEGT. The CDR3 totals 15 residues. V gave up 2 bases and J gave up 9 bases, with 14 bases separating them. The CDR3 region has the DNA TGTGCCAGCAGTGAACCAGTAGCTTTCGGTTCACCCCTCCACTTT. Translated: CASSEPVAFGSPLHF.

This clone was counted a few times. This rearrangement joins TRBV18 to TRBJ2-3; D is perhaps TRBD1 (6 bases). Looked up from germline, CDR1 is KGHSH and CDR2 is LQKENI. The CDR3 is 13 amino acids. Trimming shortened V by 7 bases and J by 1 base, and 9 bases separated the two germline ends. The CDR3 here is CASWDIGTDTQYF. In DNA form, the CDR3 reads TGTGCCAGCTGGGACATTGGCACAGATACGCAGTATTTT.

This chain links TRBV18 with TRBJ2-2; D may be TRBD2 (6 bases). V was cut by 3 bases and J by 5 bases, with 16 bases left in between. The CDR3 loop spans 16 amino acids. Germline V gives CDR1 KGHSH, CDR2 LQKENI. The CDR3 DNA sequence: TGTGCCAGCTCACCTTCGGAAGGGAGGAGGACCGGGGAGCTGTTTTTT. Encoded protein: CASSPSEGRRTGELFF.

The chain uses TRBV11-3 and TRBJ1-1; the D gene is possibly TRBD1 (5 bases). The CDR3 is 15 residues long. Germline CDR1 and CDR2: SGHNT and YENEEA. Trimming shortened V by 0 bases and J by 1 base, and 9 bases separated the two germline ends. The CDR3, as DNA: TGTGCCAGCAGCTTAGATGCACAGGAGAACACTGAAGCTTTCTTT. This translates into CASSLDAQENTEAFF.

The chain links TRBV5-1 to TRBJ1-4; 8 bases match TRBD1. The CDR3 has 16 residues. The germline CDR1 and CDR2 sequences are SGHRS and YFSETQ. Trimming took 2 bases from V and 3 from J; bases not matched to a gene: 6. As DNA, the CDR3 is TGCGCCAGCAGCTTTGGACAGGGCCCGGCTAATGAAAAACTGTTTTTT. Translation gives CASSFGQGPANEKLFF.

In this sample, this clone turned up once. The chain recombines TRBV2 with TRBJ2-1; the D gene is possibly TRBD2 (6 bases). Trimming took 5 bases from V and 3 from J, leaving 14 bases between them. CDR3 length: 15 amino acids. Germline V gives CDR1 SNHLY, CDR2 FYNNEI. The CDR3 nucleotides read TGTGCCAGCAGTACTCGGGGAGGAGGCTACAATGAGCAGTTCTTC. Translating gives CASSTRGGGYNEQFF.

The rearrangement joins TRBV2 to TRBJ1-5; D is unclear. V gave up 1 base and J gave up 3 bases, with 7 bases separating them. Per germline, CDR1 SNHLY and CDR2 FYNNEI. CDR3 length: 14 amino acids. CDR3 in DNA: TGTGCCAGCAGTGAAGTGGCGGTCAATCAGCCCCAGCATTTT. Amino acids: CASSEVAVNQPQHF.

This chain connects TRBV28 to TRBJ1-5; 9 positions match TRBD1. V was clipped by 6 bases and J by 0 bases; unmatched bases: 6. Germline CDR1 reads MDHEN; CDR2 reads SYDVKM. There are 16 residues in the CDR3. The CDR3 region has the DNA TGTGCCAGCAGACAGGGGGCACGGGGTAGCAATCAGCCCCAGCATTTT. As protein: CASRQGARGSNQPQHF.

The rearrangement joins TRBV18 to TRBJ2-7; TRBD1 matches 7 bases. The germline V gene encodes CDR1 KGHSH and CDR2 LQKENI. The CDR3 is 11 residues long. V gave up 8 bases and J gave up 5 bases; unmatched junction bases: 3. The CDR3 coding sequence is TGTGCCAGCGGCGACAGGGACGAGCAGTACTTC. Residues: CASGDRDEQYF. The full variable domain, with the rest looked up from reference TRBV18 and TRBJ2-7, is NAGVMQNPRHLVRRRGQEARLRCSPMKGHSHVYWYRQLPEEGLKFMVYLQKENIIDESGMPKERFSAEFPKEGPSILRIQQVVRGDSAAYFCASGDRDEQYFGPGTRLTVT.